This T cell receptor (beta chain) was documented in a study of naive and memory T cell subsets. Two oligonucleotides, mixed equimolar, formed the beta constant-region primer covering TRBC1 and TRBC2. Four rounds of PCR amplified the ligated cDNA using nested alpha and beta constant-region primers plus SP2. The cDNA 3' end received a ligated single-stranded oligonucleotide carrying the SP2 primer and a 12-nucleotide UMI. TCRdb reprocessed the UMI-ligation and nested PCR reads with MiXCR, giving one entry per CDR3 protein. The table shows approximately 150,000 distinct CDR3 sequences, with about 20% occurring only once. Overall study findings and caveats: TCR counts from RNA may reflect activation-linked expression changes. Especially in CD8 cells, naive repertoires contained a few larger clonotypes, possibly CD45RA-re-expressing memory cells. No ground truth validated the naive and memory repertoire findings.

Details on this clonotype: Its antigen is unknown.

V was trimmed by 4 bases and J by 8 bases, leaving 14 bases between them. The germline V gene encodes CDR1 PRHDT and CDR2 FYEKMQ (reference sequence). This CDR3 has 14 amino acids. Input material: naive CD8+ T cells from blood. This TCR was sampled from a human donor in good health. The J gene is TRBJ1-4, the V gene TRBV13; D possibly corresponds to TRBD1 (6 bases). The DNA for the CDR3 is TGTGCCAGCAGCTCGCCGGGACAACGCGAAAAACTGTTTTTT. It encodes CASSSPGQREKLFF.